These 6 T cell receptor beta chains share one sample of origin, sequenced in a study of T cell responses to AZD1222 COVID-19 vaccine. TCRdb keeps only in-frame clones here, not all; method: immunoSEQ multiplex PCR. The sample lists around 94,000 clones, approximately 90% occurring once. Sequenced here: peripheral blood, sampled on day 0 of AZD1222 vaccination. The receptors were gathered from an adult in good health.

The chain has TRBV5-4 and TRBJ2-7; TRBD1 agrees at 9 bases. V lost 5 bases, J lost 3 bases, and 6 bases stayed unmatched. Germline assignment: CDR1 SGHNT and CDR2 YYREEE (reference sequence). The CDR3 runs 14 residues. CDR3 coding DNA: TGTGCCAGCAGTCGTAGGACAGGGGACTACGAGCAGTACTTC. It is translated as CASSRRTGDYEQYF.

This clone was detected once. V gene TRBV1 combines with J gene TRBJ1-2. TRBV1 represents a pseudogene. The CDR3 consists of 16 residues. CDR3 sequence: CTSSLEGGEFNYGYTF. In DNA form, the CDR3 reads TGCACCAGCAGCCTCGAGGGAGGAGAGTTTAACTATGGCTACACCTTC.

The chain uses TRBV9 and TRBJ2-1; a weak D match, TRBD2 (6 bases). The CDR3 covers 19 residues. Germline V CDR1 and CDR2: SGDLS, YYNGEE. Trimming stripped 2 bases from V and 0 bases from J, with 21 bases between. For the CDR3, the DNA is TGTGCCAGCAGCGTGCGGGACTCACTACGCCTGAGCTCCTACAATGAGCAGTTCTTC. This translates into CASSVRDSLRLSSYNEQFF.

Here the CDR3 reads CASSTPQQETQYF. The CDR3 bases are TGTGCCAGTAGTACCCCCCAGCAAGAGACCCAGTACTTC. This chain uses TRBV19 with TRBJ2-5; D uncertain. The V and J ends lost 4 bases and 2 bases respectively, with 8 bases between them. The germline CDR1 and CDR2 sequences are LNHDA and SQIVND (reference sequence). This CDR3 comprises 13 residues.

This clone is labeled as medium-sized (0.01 to 0.1%). The chain recombines TRBV7-2 with TRBJ1-5; 7 bases line up with TRBD1. The CDR3 runs to 15 residues. The trim removed 1 base at V and 7 bases at J, leaving 7 bases unmatched. CDR1 is SGHTA and CDR2 is FQGNSA in the germline V gene. CDR3: CASSLGDRREQPQHF. As DNA, the CDR3 is TGTGCCAGCAGCTTAGGGGACAGACGCGAACAGCCCCAGCATTTT. The entire variable domain, with the rest obtained from reference TRBV7-2 and TRBJ1-5, is as follows: GAGVSQSPSNKVTEKGKDVELRCDPISGHTALYWYRQSLGQGLEFLIYFQGNSAPDKSGLPSDRFSAERTGGSVSTLTIQRTQQEDSAVYLCASSLGDRREQPQHFGDGTRLSIL.

This clone was counted only a few times. The chain links TRBV19 to TRBJ1-5; a possible D gene is TRBD1 (6 bases). Germline V lookup: CDR1 LNHDA, CDR2 SQIVND (reference sequence). The ends were cut back, 7 bases at V and 3 bases at J, with 13 bases in the middle. There are 14 residues in the CDR3. CDR3: CASIGGSLNQPQHF. CDR3 DNA sequence: TGTGCCAGTATTGGGGGCAGCCTCAATCAGCCCCAGCATTTT.